A single sample gave rise to the 20 T cell receptor beta chains below, sequenced in a study of cytotoxic CD8 clonotypes in ibrutinib-treated CLL. The assay was immunoSEQ multiplex PCR, and TCRdb's table has in-frame clones only and misses some. The top ten hold roughly 2% of the sample, which has about 120,000 clones, 75% to 90% seen once. Specimen: PBMCs, collected after 24 months of ibrutinib treatment. The receptors shown here come from a human donor with chronic lymphocytic leukemia.

The chain carries TRBV28 and TRBJ1-6; D gene uncertain. V dropped 4 bases and J dropped 0 bases, with 10 bases sitting between them. From germline, CDR1 is MDHEN and CDR2 SYDVKM. The CDR3 runs to 16 residues. CDR3 loop: CASSSAGSSYNSPLHF. The DNA for the CDR3 is TGTGCCAGCAGTTCGGCGGGGAGCTCCTATAATTCACCCCTCCACTTT.

The chain joins TRBV25-1 to TRBJ2-2; D is tentatively TRBD1 or TRBD2 (5 bases each). Germline loops: CDR1 MGHDK, CDR2 SYGVNS. Trimming shortened V by 1 base and J by 7 bases, and 16 bases separated the two germline ends. The CDR3 sequence is 16 residues long. The CDR3 region is CASSESGRKSSGELFF. CDR3 DNA: TGTGCCAGCAGTGAATCGGGACGAAAGTCGAGCGGGGAGCTGTTTTTT.

The chain joins TRBV18 to TRBJ1-4, with 8 positions matching TRBD1. Germline CDR1 is KGHSH and CDR2 is LQKENI. CDR3 length equals 15 residues. After removal of 1 base from V and 6 bases from J, the junction contained 4 bases not matched to a gene. CDR3 in amino acids: CASSPLQGADEKLFF. The CDR3 DNA follows: TGTGCCAGCTCACCACTGCAGGGGGCGGATGAAAAACTGTTTTTT.

The chain is built from TRBV7-9 and TRBJ2-1, with D unclear. V dropped 8 bases and J dropped 8 bases, with 16 bases sitting between them. This CDR3 contains 13 residues. Germline assignment: CDR1 SEHNR and CDR2 FQNEAQ (reference sequence). CDR3 protein: CASQRTDGYEQFF. CDR3 bases: TGTGCCAGCCAACGGACGGACGGGTATGAGCAGTTCTTC.

This sequence joins TRBV2 and TRBJ1-3, with D unresolved. Germline values: CDR1 SNHLY, CDR2 FYNNEI. This CDR3 is built from 15 residues. V lost 4 bases, J lost 2 bases, and 12 bases lay in between. In nucleotides, the CDR3 is TGTGCCAGCAGTGCCGTCCGGGCAGCTGGAAACACCATATATTTT. It translates to CASSAVRAAGNTIYF.

The chain couples TRBV6-1 to TRBJ2-1; D is perhaps TRBD2 (5 bases). From germline, CDR1 is MNHNS and CDR2 SASEGT. CDR3 length equals 19 residues. V dropped 1 base and J dropped 1 base, with 20 bases sitting between them. Here the CDR3 reads CASSEVVPGAAGSYNEQFF. For the CDR3, the DNA is TGTGCCAGCAGTGAAGTTGTACCAGGAGCGGCCGGGTCCTACAATGAGCAGTTCTTC.

The V gene is TRBV2, the J gene TRBJ2-1, with unresolved D. There are 10 residues in the CDR3. Trimming removed 5 bases at V and 7 bases at J, with 3 bases between. Looked up from germline, CDR1 is SNHLY and CDR2 is FYNNEI. The CDR3, as DNA: TGTGCCAGCAGTCGGAATGAGCAGTTCTTC. This gives the protein CASSRNEQFF.

The gene calls are TRBV6-1 and TRBJ2-5; 10 nucleotides align to TRBD2. The CDR3 loop spans 17 amino acids. Unmatched junction bases numbered 11, after V lost 4 bases and J lost 3 bases. Germline lookup yields CDR1 MNHNS and CDR2 SASEGT. The CDR3 is CASSADPSGGFKETQYF. The CDR3 DNA reads as TGTGCCAGCAGTGCGGACCCTAGCGGGGGTTTCAAAGAGACCCAGTACTTC.

The rearrangement joins TRBV27 to TRBJ2-3; 10 bases line up with TRBD2. V shed 3 bases, J shed 0 bases, and the junction held 9 bases outside the gene matches. The CDR3 length is 18 residues. In germline, CDR1 is MNHEY, CDR2 SMNVEV (reference sequence). The CDR3 DNA sequence: TGTGCCAGCAGTTTTTTATTAGCGGGAGGCAGTAGCACAGATACGCAGTATTTT. Its protein is CASSFLLAGGSSTDTQYF.

This chain connects TRBV18 to TRBJ2-7; TRBD2 matches 7 bases. Germline CDR1 and CDR2: KGHSH and LQKENI. The ends lost 4 bases at V and 2 bases at J; junction bases unmatched: 8. This CDR3 spans 15 amino acids. The chain's CDR3 is CASSRTREATYEQYF. The CDR3 DNA reads as TGTGCCAGCTCACGGACCCGGGAGGCGACCTACGAGCAGTACTTC.

This clone was observed at least ten times. The chain is built from TRBV28 and TRBJ1-5, with a tentative D call TRBD1 (5 bases). The CDR3 consists of 13 residues. V lost 1 base, J lost 7 bases, and 8 bases lay in between. CDR1 is MDHEN, CDR2 SYDVKM, per germline. The CDR3 bases are TGTGCCAGCAGTTTATCGGGACCCCAGCCCCAGCATTTT. Protein product: CASSLSGPQPQHF.

The chain couples TRBV5-1 to TRBJ2-3; 11 nucleotides agree with TRBD2. The CDR3 sequence is 18 residues long. J was trimmed by 1 base and V by 3 bases; bases with no gene match: 10. Germline assignment: CDR1 SGHRS and CDR2 YFSETQ. As DNA, the CDR3 is TGCGCCAGCAGCTCCGGGACTAGCGGCTTCTTGGGCACAGATACGCAGTATTTT. It yields the protein CASSSGTSGFLGTDTQYF.

The chain employs TRBV6-1 and TRBJ2-6; D not certain. Germline CDR1 is MNHNS and CDR2 is SASEGT. The CDR3 length is 15 residues. The V gene lost 1 base and the J gene lost 0 bases, with 4 bases spanning the gap. This chain's CDR3 is CASSEEVSGANVLTF. Written as DNA, the CDR3 is TGTGCCAGCAGTGAAGAAGTCTCTGGGGCCAACGTCCTGACTTTC.

The chain links TRBV13 to TRBJ1-6; 7 bases align to TRBD1. The CDR3 covers 14 residues. The junction had 3 bases not matched to a gene; V was cut back by 4 bases and J by 6 bases. CDR1 PRHDT and CDR2 FYEKMQ come from the germline V gene (reference sequence). The CDR3: CASSSRDSNSPLHF. The CDR3 DNA sequence: TGTGCCAGCAGCTCCCGGGACAGTAATTCACCCCTCCACTTT. Full variable domain (outside the CDR3, taken from reference TRBV13 and TRBJ1-6): AAGVIQSPRHLIKEKRETATLKCYPIPRHDTVYWYQQGPGQDPQFLISFYEKMQSDKGSIPDRFSAQQFSDYHSELNMSSLELGDSALYFCASSSRDSNSPLHFGNGTRLTVT.

The V gene is TRBV7-2, the J gene TRBJ1-2; D gene unclear. Germline lookup yields CDR1 SGHTA and CDR2 FQGNSA. There are 15 residues in the CDR3. With 7 bases removed from V and 8 bases from J, the gap between germline ends came to 23 bases. The CDR3 nucleotides read TGTGCCAGCACCAATCCAAGGGAGGGATCCTTGGGCTACACCTTC. This gives the protein CASTNPREGSLGYTF.

V gene TRBV19 combines with J gene TRBJ2-1; D is tentatively TRBD1 or TRBD2 (5 bases each). Germline V gives CDR1 LNHDA, CDR2 SQIVND (reference sequence). This CDR3 comprises 14 residues. With 5 bases removed from V and 6 bases from J, the gap between germline ends came to 14 bases. The CDR3 nucleotides are TGTGCCAGTAGTCCCTGGGACGGTGGCAATGAGCAGTTCTTC. Its translation: CASSPWDGGNEQFF.

Only one count was recorded for this clone. CDR3 DNA sequence: TGTGCCAGCAGACAACTACTAGCGGGAAGAACAGATACGCAGTATTTT. Its translation: CASRQLLAGRTDTQYF. The chain employs TRBV5-6 and TRBJ2-3; 10 bases are a match to TRBD2. The CDR3 runs 16 residues. Trimming at V came to 5 bases and at J to 3 bases, leaving 9 bases not matched to a gene. Germline loops: CDR1 SGHDT, CDR2 YYEEEE. The variable domain in full, completed from reference TRBV5-6 and TRBJ2-3, reads DAGVTQSPTHLIKTRGQQVTLRCSPKSGHDTVSWYQQALGQGPQFIFQYYEEEERQRGNFPDRFSGHQFPNYSSELNVNALLLGDSALYLCASRQLLAGRTDTQYFGPGTRLTVL.

The chain employs TRBV28 and TRBJ2-7; TRBD1 is a possible D gene (5 bases). CDR3 length equals 13 residues. Germline V gene sequence: CDR1 MDHEN, CDR2 SYDVKM. Trimming removed 8 bases from V and 6 bases from J, with 17 bases in between. The CDR3 loop reads CASSPGQGLEQYF. CDR3 coding DNA: TGTGCCAGCTCCCCGGGCCAGGGCCTCGAGCAGTACTTC.

The rearrangement links TRBV28 to TRBJ2-7, with D perhaps matching TRBD2 (6 bases). Trimming removed 3 bases at V and 2 bases at J, with 11 bases between. This CDR3 has 14 residues. Germline V gives CDR1 MDHEN, CDR2 SYDVKM. CDR3 sequence reads: CASSLGVAAYEQYF. The CDR3, as DNA: TGTGCCAGCAGTTTGGGAGTAGCGGCCTACGAGCAGTACTTC.

This clone is a singleton in its sample. This chain links TRBV15 with TRBJ2-4; D remains ambiguous. Germline V gene data show CDR1 as LNHNV and CDR2 as YYDKDF (reference sequence). Trimming removed 0 bases at V and 3 bases at J, with 9 bases between. This CDR3 is 15 amino acids long. As DNA, the CDR3 is TGTGCCACCAGCAGAGAGTTGGCTGGCAAAAACATTCAGTACTTC. This codes for CATSRELAGKNIQYF.